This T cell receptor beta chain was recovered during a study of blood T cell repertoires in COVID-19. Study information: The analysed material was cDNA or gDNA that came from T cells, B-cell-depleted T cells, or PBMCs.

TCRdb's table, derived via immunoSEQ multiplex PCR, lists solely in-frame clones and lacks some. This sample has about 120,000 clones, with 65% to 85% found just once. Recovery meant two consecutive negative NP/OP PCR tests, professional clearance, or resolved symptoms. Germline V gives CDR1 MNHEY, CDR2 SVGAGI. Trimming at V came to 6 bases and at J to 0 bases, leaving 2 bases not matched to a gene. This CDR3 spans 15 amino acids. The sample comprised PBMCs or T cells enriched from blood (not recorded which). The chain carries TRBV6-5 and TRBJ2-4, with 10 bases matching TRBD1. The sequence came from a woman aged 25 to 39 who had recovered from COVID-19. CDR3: CASRGQGLAKNIQYF. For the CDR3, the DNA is TGTGCCAGCAGGGGACAGGGGCTAGCCAAAAACATTCAGTACTTC.